One and the same sample provided the 31 T cell receptor beta chains below, sequenced in a study of neurological immune-mediated disorders. In TCRdb, the 5' RACE reads were re-called with MiXCR into one record per CDR3 protein. The sample consists of about 59,000 distinct CDR3 sequences, roughly 3.5% of them appearing once. Sequenced: PBMCs. The receptor source for this set is a woman in her 30s with multiple sclerosis.

At least ten counts were recorded for this clonotype. The CDR3 protein is CASSSRGLADEQFF. CDR3 sequence (DNA): TGTGCCAGCAGCTCCCGGGGGCTAGCGGATGAGCAGTTCTTC. The chain carries TRBV7-2 and TRBJ2-1, with a possible D match to TRBD2 (7 bases). This CDR3 spans 14 amino acids. V was cut by 4 bases and J by 8 bases, with 15 bases left in between. The germline gives CDR1 SGHTA, CDR2 FQGNSA.

This clonotype occurred many times. This chain links TRBV5-1 with TRBJ2-1; 7 positions match TRBD2. Trimming removed 4 bases from V and 4 bases from J; junction bases left unmatched: 8. From germline, CDR1 is SGHRS and CDR2 YFSETQ. The CDR3 length is 15 residues. The CDR3 DNA is TGCGCCAGCAGCGTGACCGCCGGGGGGTACAATGAGCAGTTCTTC. Its translation: CASSVTAGGYNEQFF.

This clonotype showed up many times. Relative to the germline gene, one junction end is altered; a read error may explain this. The chain has TRBV9 and TRBJ1-2, with D unresolved. CDR1 and CDR2 (germline): SGDLS, YYNGEE. The CDR3 is 10 residues long. The DNA of the CDR3 is TGTGCCAGCAGCCCCCGACTTACTGCCTTC. It is translated as CASSPRLTAF.

This clonotype was detected many times. The chain has TRBV20-1 and TRBJ2-1, with 9 bases lining up with TRBD2. V was pared by 1 base and J by 1 base, with 20 bases of the junction left unmatched. Germline assignment: CDR1 DFQATT and CDR2 SNEGSKA (reference sequence). The CDR3 sequence is 21 residues long. CDR3 coding DNA: TGCAGTGCTAGAGGTCTGTTTTCCGGGACTAGCAGGTCTGTATCCTACAATGAGCAGTTCTTC. Translation: CSARGLFSGTSRSVSYNEQFF.

The table lists this clonotype with many counts. The J gene is TRBJ2-7, the V gene TRBV2; 11 bases align to TRBD2. Germline lookup yields CDR1 SNHLY and CDR2 FYNNEI. J was trimmed by 6 bases and V by 6 bases; bases with no gene match: 7. This CDR3 is built from 14 residues. The CDR3 sequence is CASSKGLAGGEQYF. The CDR3 DNA sequence: TGTGCCAGCAGCAAAGGGCTAGCGGGAGGCGAGCAGTACTTC. Variable domain in full (rest from reference TRBV2 and TRBJ2-7): EPEVTQTPSHQVTQMGQEVILRCVPISNHLYFYWYRQILGQKVEFLVSFYNNEISEKSEIFDDQFSVERPDGSNFTLKIRSTKLEDSAMYFCASSKGLAGGEQYFGPGTRLTVT.

This CDR3 is CASSSNFYRDTFPYGYTF. The CDR3 bases are TGTGCCAGCAGCTCGAACTTTTACCGGGACACTTTCCCCTATGGCTACACCTTC. The chain links TRBV7-8 to TRBJ1-2; D perhaps matches TRBD1 (6 bases). This CDR3 region has 18 residues. V lost 4 bases, J lost 4 bases, and 25 bases lay in between. CDR1 is SGHVS, CDR2 FQNEAQ, per germline.

Ten or more counts support this clonotype. The genes are TRBV12-3 or TRBV12-4 and TRBJ2-1; D is ambiguous. V was cut by 6 bases and J by 5 bases, with 11 bases left in between. There are 13 residues in the CDR3. The CDR3 spells CASRLSRDNEQFF. The DNA for the CDR3 is TGTGCCAGCAGGCTCTCTAGGGACAATGAGCAGTTCTTC.

In this sample, this clonotype turned up many times. The chain links TRBV20-1 to TRBJ1-3; 7 nucleotides agree with TRBD1. CDR1 is DFQATT, CDR2 SNEGSKA, per germline (reference sequence). This CDR3 contains 14 residues. J was trimmed by 0 bases and V by 6 bases; bases with no gene match: 5. The CDR3 nucleotides read TGCAGTGCATTGGACAGGACCTCTGGAAACACCATATATTTT. This translates into CSALDRTSGNTIYF.

This clonotype was recorded many times. The J gene is TRBJ2-7, the V gene TRBV5-1; TRBD1 might be the D (5 bases). The germline V gene has CDR1 SGHRS and CDR2 YFSETQ. The CDR3 runs 15 residues. Trimming removed 3 bases from V and 5 bases from J, with 18 bases in between. DNA of the CDR3: TGCGCCAGCAGCTCGCTTCCCAACCAGGGTAACGAGCAGTACTTC. It codes for CASSSLPNQGNEQYF.

This clonotype was recorded at least ten times. The rearrangement uses TRBV5-1 and TRBJ1-4, with a weak D call TRBD1 (5 bases). The germline V gene encodes CDR1 SGHRS and CDR2 YFSETQ. This CDR3 spans 13 amino acids. Trimming removed 0 bases at V and 7 bases at J, with 7 bases between. CDR3 sequence reads: CASSLDRTEKLFF. The CDR3 coding sequence is TGCGCCAGCAGCTTGGACAGGACTGAAAAACTGTTTTTT.

The chain is built from TRBV15 and TRBJ2-3; D call uncertain. From germline, CDR1 is LNHNV and CDR2 YYDKDF (reference sequence). V was cut by 7 bases and J by 3 bases, with 23 bases left in between. The length of the CDR3 is 17 residues. CDR3 bases: TGTGCCACCAATTTGTATCCCTTTGCCAGGAAGACAGATACGCAGTATTTT. Encoded protein: CATNLYPFARKTDTQYF.

This clonotype was recorded at least ten times. The rearrangement links TRBV12-3 or TRBV12-4 to TRBJ1-1; perhaps TRBD1 as D (5 bases). The CDR3 length is 15 residues. Trimming took off 7 bases at V and 1 base at J, with 16 bases between the two ends. The CDR3 is CASNIGAFENTEAFF. In DNA form, the CDR3 reads TGTGCCAGCAACATCGGGGCCTTTGAGAACACTGAAGCTTTCTTT.

In regard to this clonotype: The CDR3 does not end in the conserved phenylalanine or tryptophan, so this is likely a read error. V is TRBV5-1 and J is TRBJ2-7, with TRBD1 matching 7 bases. The V gene's germline CDR1 is SGHRS and CDR2 YFSETQ. The CDR3 spans 15 residues. V shed 4 bases and J 3 bases; nucleotides not matched to a gene: 10. CDR3 DNA: TGCGCCAGCAGCCCGGAAGGACAGGAACTCTACGAGCAGTACAAC. Its translation is CASSPEGQELYEQYN.

This clonotype is medium-sized. For the CDR3, the DNA is TGCAGTGCTAGATCGACAGTTGAAGCTTTCTTT. Protein sequence: CSARSTVEAFF. The chain is built from TRBV20-1 and TRBJ1-1, with D tentatively TRBD1 (5 bases). Germline V gene data show CDR1 as DFQATT and CDR2 as SNEGSKA (reference sequence). This CDR3 spans 11 amino acids. V was trimmed by 2 bases and J by 7 bases, leaving 8 bases between them.

This clonotype was observed a few times. This sequence joins TRBV6-5 and TRBJ2-3; no clear D. Deletions cut 7 bases from V and 5 bases from J, with 16 bases between. The CDR3 totals 14 residues. Germline lookup yields CDR1 MNHEY and CDR2 SVGAGI. CDR3 DNA: TGTGCCAGCAAGAGGAGCGAGATGCTAGATACGCAGTATTTT. Its protein is CASKRSEMLDTQYF.

This clonotype appeared many times. The V and J genes are TRBV20-1 and TRBJ1-5; tentatively, D is TRBD1 (5 bases). Germline CDR1 and CDR2: DFQATT and SNEGSKA (reference sequence). V was clipped by 6 bases and J by 3 bases, with 15 bases between them. The CDR3 runs to 14 residues. The CDR3 DNA reads as TGCAGTGCCACAAATTTGGGACCCAATCAGCCCCAGCATTTT. Translation gives CSATNLGPNQPQHF.

This clonotype was detected ten times or more. The rearrangement uses TRBV9 and TRBJ2-2, with TRBD2 matching 8 bases. CDR1 and CDR2 from the germline V gene are SGDLS and YYNGEE. V lost 4 bases, J lost 7 bases, and 9 bases stayed unmatched. This CDR3 comprises 15 residues. The CDR3 region is CASSFGGALHGELFF. CDR3 bases: TGTGCCAGCAGCTTCGGGGGGGCTTTGCACGGGGAGCTGTTTTTT.

Many counts were recorded for this clonotype. The chain recombines TRBV29-1 with TRBJ2-2, with a possible D match to TRBD2 (5 bases). Per the germline V gene, CDR1 is SQVTM and CDR2 is ANQGSEA. V was cut by 4 bases and J by 5 bases, with 14 bases left in between. The CDR3 totals 14 residues. The CDR3 bases are TGCAGCGTTGGGACTCGCCCGGGGACCGGGGAGCTGTTTTTT. This codes for CSVGTRPGTGELFF.

This clonotype has a handful of counts. The V call is TRBV6-2 or TRBV6-3, the J call TRBJ2-2, with TRBD2 as a possible D gene (6 bases). Per germline, CDR1 MNHEY and CDR2 SVGEGT. The CDR3 runs to 13 residues. V lost 6 bases to trimming and J lost 4 bases, with 9 bases between them. CDR3 protein: CASRNSGTGELFF. In DNA form, the CDR3 reads TGTGCCAGCAGAAATAGCGGCACCGGGGAGCTGTTTTTT.

This clonotype has at least ten counts. The chain joins TRBV29-1 to TRBJ2-2, with 9 bases fitting TRBD2. The germline V gene has CDR1 SQVTM and CDR2 ANQGSEA. The CDR3 consists of 13 residues. After removal of 8 bases from V and 1 base from J, the junction contained 2 bases not matched to a gene. The CDR3, as DNA: TGCAGCCATAGCGGGGGGAACACCGGGGAGCTGTTTTTT. It translates to CSHSGGNTGELFF.

This clonotype was found a few times. This clone may be a read error of a much larger clone one base away. The chain uses TRBV5-5 and TRBJ2-1; D may be TRBD2 (5 bases). Trimming shortened V by 6 bases and J by 0 bases, and 13 bases separated the two germline ends. CDR3 length: 15 residues. Germline lookup yields CDR1 SGHKS and CDR2 YYEKEE (reference sequence). The CDR3 loop reads CASITDWRSYNEQFF. The CDR3 coding sequence is TGTGCCAGCATTACGGACTGGCGCTCCTACAATGAGCAGTTCTTC.

This clonotype has ten or more counts. The genes are TRBV12-3 or TRBV12-4 and TRBJ1-3; D may be TRBD1 (5 bases). The V end was cut by 8 bases, the J end by 2 bases, with 10 bases between. The CDR3 covers 13 residues. CDR3 nucleotide sequence: TGTGCCAGCGGGGTGGGGGCTGGAAACACCATATATTTT. This sequence encodes CASGVGAGNTIYF.

This clonotype was observed a handful of times. The chain uses TRBV28 and TRBJ2-7; D is undetermined. The CDR3 runs 15 residues. V lost 5 bases and J 7 bases, leaving 21 bases between the germline ends. CDR1 is MDHEN and CDR2 is SYDVKM in the germline V gene. CDR3 in amino acids: CASSPLGNKLQEQYF. The CDR3 DNA sequence: TGTGCCAGCAGTCCCCTGGGGAACAAGCTCCAAGAGCAGTACTTC.

This clonotype was seen ten or more times. The chain employs TRBV7-2 and TRBJ2-1; TRBD1 matches at 8 bases. CDR3 size: 15 residues. From germline, CDR1 is SGHTA and CDR2 FQGNSA. V shed 1 base and J 6 bases; nucleotides not matched to a gene: 5. CDR3 residues: CASSLDRTGSNEQFF. Written as DNA, the CDR3 is TGTGCCAGCAGCTTAGATCGGACAGGGTCCAATGAGCAGTTCTTC.

This clonotype appeared a few times. A much larger clone lies a single base off, so this may be a read error. J is TRBJ2-3 and V is TRBV20-1; 10 bases line up with TRBD2. CDR3 size: 16 residues. Germline CDR1 and CDR2: DFQATT and SNEGSKA (reference sequence). The CDR3 nucleotides are TGCAGTGCTATCTCTCTAGCGGGGGCCAGCACAGATAAGCAGTATTTT. Amino acid sequence: CSAISLAGASTDKQYF.

There are many counts of this clonotype. This chain uses TRBV6-5 with TRBJ1-5, with 8 positions matching TRBD1. V lost 5 bases and J lost 7; bases outside the gene matches: 7. CDR1 MNHEY and CDR2 SVGAGI come from the germline V gene. The CDR3 loop spans 14 amino acids. The CDR3 spells CASSPDRAGQPQHF. The CDR3 nucleotides are TGTGCCAGCAGTCCGGACAGGGCTGGACAGCCCCAGCATTTT.

The sample holds many counts of this clonotype. The chain carries TRBV7-2 and TRBJ2-1; 7 bases match TRBD1. The CDR3 has 16 residues. The germline V gene has CDR1 SGHTA and CDR2 FQGNSA. V lost 5 bases and J lost 5; bases outside the gene matches: 12. This CDR3 reads CASSPRGKRVDNEQFF. DNA of the CDR3: TGTGCCAGCAGCCCCAGGGGGAAGAGAGTTGACAATGAGCAGTTCTTC.

V gene TRBV5-1 combines with J gene TRBJ2-7, with a tentative D call TRBD1 (6 bases). Trimming pared 3 bases from V and 0 bases from J, leaving 13 bases between. CDR3 length: 15 amino acids. Germline lookup yields CDR1 SGHRS and CDR2 YFSETQ. The CDR3 coding sequence is TGCGCCAGCAGCTCGGGACACCTAATCTCCTACGAGCAGTACTTC. Its translation is CASSSGHLISYEQYF.

Ten or more counts support this clonotype. J is TRBJ2-3 and V is TRBV5-1, with TRBD2 matching over 7 bases. Per the germline V gene, CDR1 is SGHRS and CDR2 is YFSETQ. With 4 bases clipped from V and 1 base from J, the junction kept 9 bases outside the gene matches. There are 16 residues in the CDR3. In DNA, the CDR3 is TGCGCCAGCAGCCTCCCGAGCGGGGTCCGCACAGATACGCAGTATTTT. This translates into CASSLPSGVRTDTQYF.

This clonotype was picked up many times. The chain joins TRBV7-6 to TRBJ2-3; D is uncertain. Germline assignment: CDR1 SGHVS and CDR2 FNYEAQ. The V end was cut by 6 bases, the J end by 1 base, with 11 bases between. The CDR3 is 14 residues long. CDR3 in DNA: TGTGCCAGCAGTTGGGGTTTTGGCACAGATACGCAGTATTTT. It translates to CASSWGFGTDTQYF. The full variable domain, its missing parts supplied by reference TRBV7-6 and TRBJ2-3, is GAGVSQSPRYKVTKRGQDVALRCDPISGHVSLYWYRQALGQGPEFLTYFNYEAQQDKSGLPNDRFSAERPEGSISTLTIQRTEQRDSAMYRCASSWGFGTDTQYFGPGTRLTVL.

With respect to this clonotype: Possible read error: a much larger clone is one base away. The V and J genes are TRBV7-9 and TRBJ2-7; no definite D call. V lost 5 bases, J lost 4 bases, and 9 bases lay in between. Germline lookup yields CDR1 SEHNR and CDR2 FQNEAQ (reference sequence). CDR3 length: 12 residues. The CDR3 coding sequence is TGTGCCAGCAGCATGAAGGATTACGAGCAGTACTTC. It is translated as CASSMKDYEQYF.